This T cell receptor beta chain was captured by sequencing in a study of blood T cell repertoires in COVID-19. Study-wide context: T cells, B-cell-depleted T cells, or PBMCs provided the cDNA or gDNA that served as material.

Germline CDR1 LGHNA, CDR2 YNFKEQ. The CDR3 is 15 amino acids. V lost 7 bases, J lost 6 bases, and 21 bases lay in between. The authors' processing: Amplified reference gene primers provided the basis for estimating nucleated cell counts. Assay: immunoSEQ multiplex PCR; the TCRdb copy retains only in-frame clones and omits some. The V and J calls and clone size come from that table; D and trimming were worked out from the DNA. The sample comprises about 75,000 clones, 90% of which are singletons, and just over 2.5% rests with the top ten. The clonotype originates from a human donor in a cohort sampled during active COVID-19. The chain employs TRBV4-2 and TRBJ1-2; TRBD1 is a possible D gene (5 bases). The sequencing sample was made of peripheral blood. For the CDR3, the DNA is TGTGCCAGCAACAAAGAGACAGCCGCTAGCGATGGCTACACCTTC. Encoded protein: CASNKETAASDGYTF.